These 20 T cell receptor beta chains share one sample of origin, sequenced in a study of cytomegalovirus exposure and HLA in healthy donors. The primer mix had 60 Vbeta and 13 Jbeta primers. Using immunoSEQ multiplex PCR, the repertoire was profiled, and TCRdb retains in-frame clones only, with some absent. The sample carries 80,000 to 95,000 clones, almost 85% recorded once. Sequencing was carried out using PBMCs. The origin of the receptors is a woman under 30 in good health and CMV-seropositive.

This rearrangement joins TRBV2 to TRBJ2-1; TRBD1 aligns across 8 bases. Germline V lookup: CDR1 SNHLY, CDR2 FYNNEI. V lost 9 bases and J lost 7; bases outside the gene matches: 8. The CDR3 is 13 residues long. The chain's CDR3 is CASRGQGINEQFF. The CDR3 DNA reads TGTGCCAGTAGAGGACAGGGTATTAATGAGCAGTTCTTC.

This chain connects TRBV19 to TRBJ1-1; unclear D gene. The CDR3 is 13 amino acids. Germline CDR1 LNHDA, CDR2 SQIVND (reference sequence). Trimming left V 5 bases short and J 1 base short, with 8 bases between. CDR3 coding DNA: TGTGCCAGTAGTCTCGGTCAGAACACTGAAGCTTTCTTT. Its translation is CASSLGQNTEAFF.

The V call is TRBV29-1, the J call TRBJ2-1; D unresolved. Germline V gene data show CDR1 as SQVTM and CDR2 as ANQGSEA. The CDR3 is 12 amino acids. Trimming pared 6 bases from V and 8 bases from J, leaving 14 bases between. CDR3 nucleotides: TGCAGCGTCCGCCCCGGAGAATATGAGCAGTTCTTC. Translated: CSVRPGEYEQFF.

The CDR3 nucleotides read TGCGCCAGCAGCCCGGACAGCTATAATCAGCCCCAGCATTTT. Amino acid sequence: CASSPDSYNQPQHF. The genes are TRBV5-1 and TRBJ1-5; D possibly corresponds to TRBD1 (6 bases). Germline V gives CDR1 SGHRS, CDR2 YFSETQ. Trimming left V 4 bases short and J 4 bases short, with 12 bases between. This CDR3 contains 14 residues. The entire variable domain, with the rest obtained from reference TRBV5-1 and TRBJ1-5, is as follows: KAGVTQTPRYLIKTRGQQVTLSCSPISGHRSVSWYQQTPGQGLQFLFEYFSETQRNKGNFPGRFSGRQFSNSRSEMNVSTLELGDSALYLCASSPDSYNQPQHFGDGTRLSIL.

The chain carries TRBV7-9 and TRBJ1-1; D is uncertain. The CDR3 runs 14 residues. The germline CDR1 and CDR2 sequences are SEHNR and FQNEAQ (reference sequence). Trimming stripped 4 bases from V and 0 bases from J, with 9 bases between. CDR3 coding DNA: TGTGCCAGCAGCTCGGCGGCGATGAACACTGAAGCTTTCTTT. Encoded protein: CASSSAAMNTEAFF.

The CDR3 sequence is CASSRYVSSKGYTF. DNA of the CDR3: TGTGCCAGCAGCCGCTACGTTTCTTCGAAAGGCTACACCTTC. The gene calls are TRBV14 and TRBJ1-2; no clear D gene. The CDR3 runs 14 residues. The V gene's germline CDR1 is SGHDN and CDR2 FVKESK. V lost 4 bases, J lost 8 bases, and 17 bases lay in between.

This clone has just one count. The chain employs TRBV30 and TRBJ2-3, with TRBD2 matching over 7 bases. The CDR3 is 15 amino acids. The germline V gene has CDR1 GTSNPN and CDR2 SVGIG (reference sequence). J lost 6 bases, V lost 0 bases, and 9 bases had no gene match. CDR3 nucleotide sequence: TGTGCCTGGAGTGTTAAAGGGACTAAATCTGATACGCAGTATTTT. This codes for CAWSVKGTKSDTQYF.

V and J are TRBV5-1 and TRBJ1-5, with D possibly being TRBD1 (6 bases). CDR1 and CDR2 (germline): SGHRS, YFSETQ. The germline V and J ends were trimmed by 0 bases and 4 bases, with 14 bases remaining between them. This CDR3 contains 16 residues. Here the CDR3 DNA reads TGCGCCAGCAGCTTGGCGCCGGGACAAGATAATCAGCCCCAGCATTTT. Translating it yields CASSLAPGQDNQPQHF.

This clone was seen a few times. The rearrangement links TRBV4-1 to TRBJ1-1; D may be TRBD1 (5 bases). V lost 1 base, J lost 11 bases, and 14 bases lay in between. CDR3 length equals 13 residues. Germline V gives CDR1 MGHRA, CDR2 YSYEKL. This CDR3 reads CASSQGGAVSAFF. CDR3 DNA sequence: TGCGCCAGCAGCCAAGGCGGGGCAGTATCCGCTTTCTTT.

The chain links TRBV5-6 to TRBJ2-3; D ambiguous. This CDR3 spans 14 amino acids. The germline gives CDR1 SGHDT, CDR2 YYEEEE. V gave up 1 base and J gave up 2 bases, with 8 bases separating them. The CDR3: CASSLTPDTDTQYF. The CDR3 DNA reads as TGTGCCAGCAGCTTGACCCCAGACACAGATACGCAGTATTTT.

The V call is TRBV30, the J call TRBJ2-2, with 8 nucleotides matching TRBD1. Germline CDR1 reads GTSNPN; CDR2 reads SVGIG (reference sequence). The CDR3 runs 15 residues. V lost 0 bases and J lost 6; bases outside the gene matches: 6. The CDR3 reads CAWSVPDRVAGELFF. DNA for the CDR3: TGTGCCTGGAGTGTACCGGACAGGGTAGCCGGGGAGCTGTTTTTT.

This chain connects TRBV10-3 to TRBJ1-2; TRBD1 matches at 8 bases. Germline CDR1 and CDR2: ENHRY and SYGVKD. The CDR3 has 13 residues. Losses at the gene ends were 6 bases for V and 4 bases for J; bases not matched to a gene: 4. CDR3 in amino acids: CAISQGAGYGYTF. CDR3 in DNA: TGTGCCATCAGCCAGGGGGCGGGCTATGGCTACACCTTC.

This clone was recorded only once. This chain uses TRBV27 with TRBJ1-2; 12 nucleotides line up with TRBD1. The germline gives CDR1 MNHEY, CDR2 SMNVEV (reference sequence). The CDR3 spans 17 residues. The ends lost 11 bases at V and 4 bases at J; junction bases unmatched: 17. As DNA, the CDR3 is TGTGCCGCCAAGCGGTCGGGACAGGGGGCTTTCGGCTATGGCTACACCTTC. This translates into CAAKRSGQGAFGYGYTF.

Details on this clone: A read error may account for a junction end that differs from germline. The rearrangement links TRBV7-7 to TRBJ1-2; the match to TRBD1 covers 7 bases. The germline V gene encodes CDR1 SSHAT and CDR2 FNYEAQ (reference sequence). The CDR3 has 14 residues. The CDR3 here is CASSLNRGNYGYTF. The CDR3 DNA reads TGTGCTAGCAGCTTAAACAGGGGAAACTATGGCTACACCTTC.

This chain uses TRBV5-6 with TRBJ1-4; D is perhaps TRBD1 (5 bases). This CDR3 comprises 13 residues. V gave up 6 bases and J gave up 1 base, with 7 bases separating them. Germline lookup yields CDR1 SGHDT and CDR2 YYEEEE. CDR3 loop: CASKGQTNEKLFF. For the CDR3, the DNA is TGTGCCAGCAAGGGGCAAACTAATGAAAAACTGTTTTTT.

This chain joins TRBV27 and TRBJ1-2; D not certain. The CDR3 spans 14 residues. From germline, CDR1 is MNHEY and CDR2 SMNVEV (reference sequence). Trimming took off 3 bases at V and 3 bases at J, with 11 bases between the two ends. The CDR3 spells CASSLEGSHYGYTF. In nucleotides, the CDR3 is TGTGCCAGCAGTTTGGAGGGCTCTCACTATGGCTACACCTTC.

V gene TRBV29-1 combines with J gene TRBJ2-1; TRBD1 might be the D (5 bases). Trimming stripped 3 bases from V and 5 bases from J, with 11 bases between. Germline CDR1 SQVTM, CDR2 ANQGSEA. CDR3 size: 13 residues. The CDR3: CSVEGKGNNEQFF. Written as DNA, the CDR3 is TGCAGCGTTGAGGGAAAGGGGAACAATGAGCAGTTCTTC.

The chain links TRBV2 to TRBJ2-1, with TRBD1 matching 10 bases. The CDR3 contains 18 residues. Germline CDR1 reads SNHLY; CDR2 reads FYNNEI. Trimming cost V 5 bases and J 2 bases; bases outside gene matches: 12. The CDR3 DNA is TGTGCCAGCAGTCCGGGACAGGGGTCCTTGTTTACCTACAATGAGCAGTTCTTC. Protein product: CASSPGQGSLFTYNEQFF.

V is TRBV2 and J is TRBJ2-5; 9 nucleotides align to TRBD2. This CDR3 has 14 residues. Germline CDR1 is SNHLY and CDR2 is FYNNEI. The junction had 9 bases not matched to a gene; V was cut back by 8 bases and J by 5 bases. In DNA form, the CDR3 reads TGTGCCAGCCGGGCCCAGCGGGGGGTTGAGACCCAGTACTTC. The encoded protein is CASRAQRGVETQYF.

The CDR3 protein is CASSFQGWEKLFF. In nucleotides, the CDR3 is TGTGCCAGCAGTTTTCAGGGGTGGGAAAAACTGTTTTTT. The chain has TRBV5-5 and TRBJ1-4; D perhaps matches TRBD1 (6 bases). The length of the CDR3 is 13 residues. Germline V gene sequence: CDR1 SGHKS, CDR2 YYEKEE (reference sequence). Trimming removed 5 bases at V and 8 bases at J, with 13 bases between.